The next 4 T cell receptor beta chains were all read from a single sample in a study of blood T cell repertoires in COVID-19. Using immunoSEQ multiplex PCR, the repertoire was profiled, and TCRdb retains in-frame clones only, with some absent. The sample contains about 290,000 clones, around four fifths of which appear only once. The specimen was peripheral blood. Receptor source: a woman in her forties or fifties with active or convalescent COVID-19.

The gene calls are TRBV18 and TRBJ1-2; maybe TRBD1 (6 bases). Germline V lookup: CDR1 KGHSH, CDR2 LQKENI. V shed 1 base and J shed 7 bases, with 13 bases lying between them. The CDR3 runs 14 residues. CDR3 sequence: CASSPLQGPGGYTF. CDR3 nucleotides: TGTGCCAGCTCACCACTGCAGGGGCCGGGTGGCTACACCTTC.

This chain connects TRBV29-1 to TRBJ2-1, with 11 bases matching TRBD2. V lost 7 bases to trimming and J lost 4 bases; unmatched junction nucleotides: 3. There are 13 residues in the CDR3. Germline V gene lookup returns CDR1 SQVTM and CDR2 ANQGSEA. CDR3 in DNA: TGCAGCGCCGGGACTAGCGGTTACAATGAGCAGTTCTTC. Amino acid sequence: CSAGTSGYNEQFF.

CDR3 protein: CTSSQVEREQTIQETQYF. The CDR3 DNA reads TGCACCAGCAGCCAAGTCGAGCGGGAGCAAACCATCCAAGAGACCCAGTACTTC. This rearrangement joins TRBV1 to TRBJ2-5; whether TRBD2, the table's D call, matches the DNA was not checked. TRBV1 is a pseudogene segment. The CDR3 covers 18 residues.

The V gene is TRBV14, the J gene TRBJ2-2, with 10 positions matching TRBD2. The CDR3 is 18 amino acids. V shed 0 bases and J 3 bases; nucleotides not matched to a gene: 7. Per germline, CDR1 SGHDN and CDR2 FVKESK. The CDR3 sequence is CASSQDRTSGIYTGELFF. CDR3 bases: TGTGCCAGCAGCCAAGATCGAACTAGCGGGATCTACACCGGGGAGCTGTTTTTT.